Sequencing of this T cell receptor beta chain was carried out in a study of shared clonotypes between healthy human individuals. Those who donated were healthy HIV-negative adults, with no recent acute infections or vaccinations reported. The study separated CD4+ cells into CD45RA+ naive and CD45RA-negative memory subsets. Notes on the study in general: Across subsets, estimated richness was generally greater for naive than for memory populations. Incomplete sequencing of sorted subsets was indicated by rarefaction despite large depth.

Turning to this clone: Its antigen remains unknown.

The V segment lost 3 bases and the J segment 5 bases; nucleotides outside the gene matches: 5. CDR1 is MNHEY and CDR2 is SVGAGI in the germline V gene. This CDR3 region has 14 residues. The method was immunoSEQ multiplex PCR; TCRdb's version includes in-frame clones alone and lacks a portion of them. The sample lists roughly 1.4 million clones, just under 99% occurring once. The sequence derives from a man aged 25-45 years in good health. The sequenced material came from naive CD4+ T cells sorted from blood. The subset here: CD45RA+ positively selected. The chain uses TRBV6-5 and TRBJ2-3, with TRBD1 matching over 7 bases. The DNA for the CDR3 is TGTGCCAGCAGTTATTCAGGGGGTCAAGATACGCAGTATTTT. Translated: CASSYSGGQDTQYF.